The following is a T cell receptor beta chain sequence with its context. What it binds is not known. V trimming: 3 bases; J trimming: 5 bases; junction bases outside the gene matches: 7. The V gene's germline CDR1 is LGHNA and CDR2 YSLEER. The CDR3 has 15 residues. The data derive from a study of beta chain features in type 1 diabetes. Every isolated RNA sample was fully reverse transcribed, so sequencing captured expressed TCRB transcripts. Generated by immunoSEQ multiplex PCR, the TCRdb table keeps only in-frame clones and is missing some. The table shows hundreds of thousands of clones, with 15% occurring only once. Study-level findings and limits: Researchers report that Type 1 diabetes patients had moderately but significantly shorter TCRB CDR3s across all four CD4+ subsets.

The rearrangement links TRBV4-3 to TRBJ2-5; 9 nucleotides align to TRBD2. This TCR came from a man younger than 35 with type 1 diabetes. Sequencing was performed on naive CD4+ T cells from blood. The CDR3 loop is CASSHAAGGLETQYF. Written as DNA, the CDR3 is TGCGCCAGCAGCCATGCAGCGGGGGGCTTGGAGACCCAGTACTTC.